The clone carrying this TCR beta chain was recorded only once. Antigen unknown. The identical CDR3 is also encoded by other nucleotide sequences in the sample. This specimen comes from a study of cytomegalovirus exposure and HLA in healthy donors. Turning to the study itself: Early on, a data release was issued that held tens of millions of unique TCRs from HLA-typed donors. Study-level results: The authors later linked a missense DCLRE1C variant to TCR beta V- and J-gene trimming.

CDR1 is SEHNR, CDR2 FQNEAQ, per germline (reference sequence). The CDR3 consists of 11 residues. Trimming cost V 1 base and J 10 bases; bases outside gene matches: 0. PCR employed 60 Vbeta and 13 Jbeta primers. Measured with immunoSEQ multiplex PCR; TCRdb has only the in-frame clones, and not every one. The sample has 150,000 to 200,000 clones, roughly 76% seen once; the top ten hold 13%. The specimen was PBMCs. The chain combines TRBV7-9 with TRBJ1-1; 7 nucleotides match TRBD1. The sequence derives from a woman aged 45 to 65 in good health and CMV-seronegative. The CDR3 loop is CASSLDRGAFF. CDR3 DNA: TGTGCCAGCAGCTTAGACAGGGGAGCTTTCTTT.